Presented here are 24 T cell receptor beta chains from one specimen sequenced in a study of T cells in Graves' hyperthyroidism and ophthalmopathy. RNA transcripts were the template for amplifying TCR beta CDR3 regions. An initial round of RT-PCR targeting the TCR CDR3 relied on the HTBI primer set. TCRdb re-called the multiplex PCR reads through MiXCR, storing one row per CDR3 protein. The sample carries 350,000 to 400,000 distinct CDR3 sequences, approximately 15% recorded once. What was sequenced was blood. Receptors were obtained from a woman aged 25 to 39 with Graves' hyperthyroidism.

There are a few counts of this clonotype. The chain joins TRBV5-1 to TRBJ1-4; D is unclear. The CDR3 extends over 16 amino acids. Trimming pared 5 bases from V and 4 bases from J, leaving 18 bases between. In germline, CDR1 is SGHRS, CDR2 YFSETQ. CDR3 region: CASSPILGMLNEKLFF. The CDR3 bases are TGCGCCAGCAGTCCTATCCTCGGGATGCTTAATGAAAAACTGTTTTTT. Together with reference TRBV5-1 and TRBJ1-4, the CDR3 gives the full variable domain: KAGVTQTPRYLIKTRGQQVTLSCSPISGHRSVSWYQQTPGQGLQFLFEYFSETQRNKGNFPGRFSGRQFSNSRSEMNVSTLELGDSALYLCASSPILGMLNEKLFFGSGTQLSVL.

This clonotype was picked up many times. This chain joins TRBV2 and TRBJ2-7, with no clear D. Germline CDR1 is SNHLY and CDR2 is FYNNEI. Trimming took off 4 bases at V and 3 bases at J, with 16 bases between the two ends. The CDR3 runs 15 residues. CDR3 coding DNA: TGTGCCAGCAGTGCATCGTCAGGCGGAAGCTACGAGCAGTACTTC. Its translation is CASSASSGGSYEQYF.

This clonotype was counted at least ten times. The V gene is TRBV3-1, the J gene TRBJ1-6; D remains unclear. The CDR3 contains 14 residues. Germline CDR1 LGHDT, CDR2 YNNKEL (reference sequence). The ends were cut back, 3 bases at V and 7 bases at J, with 10 bases in the middle. The CDR3 loop reads CASSHGRTNSPLHF. CDR3 in DNA: TGTGCCAGCAGCCACGGCAGAACGAATTCACCCCTCCACTTT.

The chain uses TRBV25-1 and TRBJ2-7; 7 bases match TRBD1. Germline V CDR1 and CDR2: MGHDK, SYGVNS. V shed 4 bases, J shed 6 bases, and the junction held 6 bases outside the gene matches. The CDR3 is made up of 13 amino acids. The CDR3 DNA follows: TGTGCCAGCAGTGCCTCGACAGGGAGCGAGCAGTACTTC. It is translated as CASSASTGSEQYF.

The chain links TRBV29-1 to TRBJ2-7, with TRBD2 matching over 8 bases. The V gene end was trimmed by 3 bases and the J gene end by 7 bases; junction bases not matched to a gene: 11. Germline CDR1 and CDR2: SQVTM and ANQGSEA. This CDR3 has 14 residues. The CDR3 coding sequence is TGCAGCGTTGAGCTCTGGTACGGGAGGGGAGAGCAGTACTTC. Protein sequence: CSVELWYGRGEQYF.

This clonotype showed up just a few times. V usage is TRBV27 and J usage is TRBJ1-3; D is undetermined. The CDR3 has 16 amino acids. CDR1 is MNHEY, CDR2 SMNVEV, per germline (reference sequence). Trimming removed 0 bases at V and 0 bases at J, with 9 bases between. For the CDR3, the DNA is TGTGCCAGCAGTTTATCGCTCCGGCACTCTGGAAACACCATATATTTT. As protein: CASSLSLRHSGNTIYF.

In this sample, this clonotype turned up many times. The chain's CDR3 is CASSPVGTGELFF. The CDR3 bases are TGTGCCAGCTCACCAGTCGGGACCGGGGAGCTGTTTTTT. The chain combines TRBV18 with TRBJ2-2; no firm D call. Germline CDR1 and CDR2: KGHSH and LQKENI. The V and J ends lost 2 bases and 5 bases respectively, with 6 bases between them. The CDR3 loop spans 13 amino acids.

The V call is TRBV6-2 or TRBV6-3, the J call TRBJ1-4, with D possibly matching TRBD1 (6 bases). The CDR3 runs 14 residues. Germline V gene lookup returns CDR1 MNHEY and CDR2 SVGEGT. V lost 5 bases, J lost 8 bases, and 15 bases lay in between. CDR3 sequence (DNA): TGTGCCAGCAGTCGGGACATGGAGGAGGAAAAACTGTTTTTT. It yields the protein CASSRDMEEEKLFF.

This clonotype came up many times. This chain uses TRBV20-1 with TRBJ2-2, with a weak D call TRBD1 (5 bases). Germline values: CDR1 DFQATT, CDR2 SNEGSKA (reference sequence). Trimming removed 0 bases from V and 7 bases from J, with 18 bases in between. There are 16 residues in the CDR3. This chain's CDR3 is CSARDPGMLWSGELFF. As DNA, the CDR3 is TGCAGTGCTAGAGATCCAGGGATGTTATGGAGCGGGGAGCTGTTTTTT.

This clonotype was recorded many times. The rearrangement joins TRBV28 to TRBJ2-1; 7 bases match TRBD1. Germline CDR1 reads MDHEN; CDR2 reads SYDVKM. V lost 6 bases and J lost 6; bases outside the gene matches: 14. The CDR3 loop spans 16 amino acids. For the CDR3, the DNA is TGTGCCAGCAGAAAAGGAAGGGGGCGAGACCTCAATGAGCAGTTCTTC. This codes for CASRKGRGRDLNEQFF. Complete variable domain (other parts from reference TRBV28 and TRBJ2-1): DVKVTQSSRYLVKRTGEKVFLECVQDMDHENMFWYRQDPGLGLRLIYFSYDVKMKEKGDIPEGYSVSREKKERFSLILESASTNQTSMYLCASRKGRGRDLNEQFFGPGTRLTVL.

Ten or more counts support this clonotype. The chain uses TRBV3-1 and TRBJ2-7; D ambiguous. Germline lookup yields CDR1 LGHDT and CDR2 YNNKEL (reference sequence). CDR3 size: 14 residues. V was clipped by 4 bases and J by 2 bases, with 12 bases between them. The CDR3 is CASSRVVGTYEQYF. DNA for the CDR3: TGTGCCAGCAGCCGGGTTGTTGGCACCTACGAGCAGTACTTC.

This clonotype turned up a few times. The rearrangement links TRBV28 to TRBJ2-1; D possibly corresponds to TRBD1 (5 bases). The CDR3 runs 16 residues. The V gene's germline CDR1 is MDHEN and CDR2 SYDVKM. Trimming removed 9 bases from V and 4 bases from J, with 22 bases in between. Here the CDR3 DNA reads TGTGCCAGTAGTCCCCGGACAACCAAAGCTTACAATGAGCAGTTCTTC. It yields the protein CASSPRTTKAYNEQFF.

The sample holds many counts of this clonotype. V is TRBV10-3 and J is TRBJ1-2; D might be TRBD1 (5 bases). Germline CDR1 reads ENHRY; CDR2 reads SYGVKD. Trimming cost V 10 bases and J 2 bases, with 8 bases left between them. The CDR3 consists of 11 residues. This CDR3 is CATRGNYGYTF. In DNA, the CDR3 is TGTGCCACGCGGGGGAACTATGGCTACACCTTC.

This chain links TRBV27 with TRBJ2-7; either TRBD1 or TRBD2 may fit D (6 bases each). Germline CDR1 MNHEY, CDR2 SMNVEV (reference sequence). The CDR3 sequence is 16 residues long. The germline V and J ends were trimmed by 5 bases and 2 bases, with 19 bases remaining between them. The CDR3 DNA reads as TGTGCCAGCAGTAAAATAGGAGCCGGGGGCCCCTACGAGCAGTACTTC. Residues: CASSKIGAGGPYEQYF.

This clonotype was counted many times. V gene TRBV20-1 combines with J gene TRBJ2-3; 10 bases are shared with TRBD2. Per germline, CDR1 DFQATT and CDR2 SNEGSKA (reference sequence). V lost 8 bases to trimming and J lost 1 base; unmatched junction nucleotides: 18. This CDR3 has 18 amino acids. CDR3: CSPLPFWTSGFRTDTQYF. In DNA, the CDR3 is TGCAGTCCCCTCCCGTTCTGGACTAGCGGTTTTCGCACAGATACGCAGTATTTT.

The J gene is TRBJ2-5, the V gene TRBV5-1; D tentatively reads TRBD1 or TRBD2 (6 bases each). Trimming took 4 bases from V and 5 from J, leaving 15 bases between them. The CDR3 has 14 amino acids. Per the germline V gene, CDR1 is SGHRS and CDR2 is YFSETQ. The CDR3 sequence is CASSPDGGAETQYF. In nucleotides, the CDR3 is TGCGCCAGCAGCCCGGACGGGGGCGCGGAGACCCAGTACTTC.

This clonotype came up many times. The CDR3 DNA reads TGTGCCAGCAGCTTAGCCCGCAAGACCACTGAAGCTTTCTTT. Protein sequence: CASSLARKTTEAFF. The chain employs TRBV11-2 and TRBJ1-1, with D hard to call. V was pared by 1 base and J by 4 bases, with 10 bases between. CDR1 and CDR2 (germline): SGHAT, FQNNGV. The CDR3 extends over 14 amino acids.

This clonotype has a handful of counts. The junction departs from the called germline gene at one end, perhaps through a read error. The chain combines TRBV4-1 with TRBJ2-7, with TRBD2 matching over 8 bases. The germline V gene encodes CDR1 MGHRA and CDR2 YSYEKL. The CDR3 contains 15 residues. The DNA of the CDR3 is TGCGCCAGCAGCCAAGAAGGGACTAGATTTTACGAGCAGTGCTTC. Translated, it gives CASSQEGTRFYEQCF.

This clonotype was picked up many times. The chain links TRBV9 to TRBJ2-7; TRBD2 matches at 11 bases. Germline assignment: CDR1 SGDLS and CDR2 YYNGEE. V was pared by 4 bases and J by 1 base, with 7 bases of the junction left unmatched. The CDR3 totals 16 residues. The CDR3 nucleotides read TGTGCCAGCAGCCCTAGGGGACTAGCGGCATCCTACGAGCAGTACTTC. Residues: CASSPRGLAASYEQYF. Together with reference TRBV9 and TRBJ2-7, the CDR3 gives the full variable domain: DSGVTQTPKHLITATGQRVTLRCSPRSGDLSVYWYQQSLDQGLQFLIQYYNGEERAKGNILERFSAQQFPDLHSELNLSSLELGDSALYFCASSPRGLAASYEQYFGPGTRLTVT.

The sample holds many counts of this clonotype. The rearrangement joins TRBV3-1 to TRBJ2-1, with D hard to call. This CDR3 has 11 residues. With 2 bases removed from V and 9 bases from J, the gap between germline ends came to 5 bases. Germline loops: CDR1 LGHDT, CDR2 YNNKEL (reference sequence). CDR3 nucleotides: TGTGCCAGCAGCCAAAGGTTTGAGCAGTTCTTC. It translates to CASSQRFEQFF.

This clonotype was counted many times. This chain uses TRBV12-3 or TRBV12-4 with TRBJ2-5; TRBD1 matches at 7 bases. The CDR3 is 14 residues long. After removal of 7 bases from V and 2 bases from J, the junction contained 7 bases not matched to a gene. Here the CDR3 reads CASNTGQIQETQYF. The CDR3 DNA follows: TGTGCCAGCAACACGGGACAGATACAAGAGACCCAGTACTTC.

This clonotype came up many times. DNA for the CDR3: TGTGCCAGCAGCCCTAAGCTGGATGCGAACACCGGGGAGCTGTTTTTT. The encoded protein is CASSPKLDANTGELFF. The chain uses TRBV4-2 and TRBJ2-2; D gene ambiguous. This CDR3 has 16 residues. V was trimmed by 4 bases and J by 0 bases, leaving 12 bases between them. Looked up from germline, CDR1 is LGHNA and CDR2 is YNFKEQ.

The genes are TRBV6-1 and TRBJ2-3, with unresolved D. The germline V and J ends were trimmed by 5 bases and 0 bases, with 12 bases remaining between them. The CDR3 has 15 amino acids. Germline CDR1 MNHNS, CDR2 SASEGT. CDR3 sequence reads: CASSWVTGSTDTQYF. CDR3 in DNA: TGTGCCAGCAGTTGGGTGACGGGCAGCACAGATACGCAGTATTTT.

This clonotype was observed at least ten times. The genes are TRBV7-9 and TRBJ1-2; 7 bases are shared with TRBD1. This CDR3 has 14 residues. Per germline, CDR1 SEHNR and CDR2 FQNEAQ (reference sequence). The J segment lost 6 bases and the V segment lost 2 bases, leaving 6 bases of the junction unmatched. In DNA form, the CDR3 reads TGTGCCAGCAGCTTACTCGACAGGGATCATGGCTACACCTTC. As protein: CASSLLDRDHGYTF.